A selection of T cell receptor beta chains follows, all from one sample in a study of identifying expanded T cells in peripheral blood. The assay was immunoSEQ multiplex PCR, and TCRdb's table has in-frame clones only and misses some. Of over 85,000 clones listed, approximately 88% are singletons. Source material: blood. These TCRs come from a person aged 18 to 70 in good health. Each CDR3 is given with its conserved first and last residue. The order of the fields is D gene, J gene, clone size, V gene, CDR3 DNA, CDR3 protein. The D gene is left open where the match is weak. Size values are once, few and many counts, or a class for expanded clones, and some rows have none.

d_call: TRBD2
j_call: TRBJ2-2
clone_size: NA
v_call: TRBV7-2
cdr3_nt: TGTGCCAGCAGCCGTCTAGCGGGGGCGAACACCGGGGAGCTGTTTTTT
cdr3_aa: CASSRLAGANTGELFF

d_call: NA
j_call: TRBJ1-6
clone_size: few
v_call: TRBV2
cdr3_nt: TGTGCCTCAAAAGGCGGGTTACGTTCACCCCTCCACTTT
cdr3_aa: CASKGGLRSPLHF

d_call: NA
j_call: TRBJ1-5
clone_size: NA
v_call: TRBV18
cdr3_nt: TGTGCCAGCTCACGGGGGGGCAATCAGCCCCAGCATTTT
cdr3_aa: CASSRGGNQPQHF

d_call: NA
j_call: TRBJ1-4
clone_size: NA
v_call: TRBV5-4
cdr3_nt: TGTGCCAGCAGCCCTACAGGGTCCACTAATGAAAAACTGTTTTTT
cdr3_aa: CASSPTGSTNEKLFF

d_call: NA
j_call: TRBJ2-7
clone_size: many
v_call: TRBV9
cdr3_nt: TGTGCCAGCGGGGACTTCTACGAGCAGTACTTC
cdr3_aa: CASGDFYEQYF

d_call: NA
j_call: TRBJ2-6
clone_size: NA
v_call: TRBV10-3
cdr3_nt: TGTGCCGCGGCGGCCGCAGTGACTGGGGCCAACGTCCTGACTTTC
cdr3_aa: CAAAAAVTGANVLTF

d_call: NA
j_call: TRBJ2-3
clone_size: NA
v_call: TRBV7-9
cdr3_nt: TGTGCCAGCATCCAATCTTTTAGGGGGGCGGCAGATACGCAGTATTTT
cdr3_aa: CASIQSFRGAADTQYF

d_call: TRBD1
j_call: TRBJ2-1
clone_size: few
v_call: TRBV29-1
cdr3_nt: TGCAGCGTTGGTCGATCCGGGACAGGGACCCGTGGTGAGCAGTTCTTC
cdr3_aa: CSVGRSGTGTRGEQFF

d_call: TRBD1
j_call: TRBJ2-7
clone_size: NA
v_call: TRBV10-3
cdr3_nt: TGTGCCATCAGTGAGTCAGGGGGCGGCACCGGCGATTGGCAGTACTTC
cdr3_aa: CAISESGGGTGDWQYF

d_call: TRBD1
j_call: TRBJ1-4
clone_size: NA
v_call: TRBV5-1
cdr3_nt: TGCGCCAGCAGCCTGGGGTCGGGACAGGGTAATGAAAAACTGTTTTTT
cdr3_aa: CASSLGSGQGNEKLFF

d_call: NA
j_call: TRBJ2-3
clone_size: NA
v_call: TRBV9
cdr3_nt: TGTGCCAGCAGCGTAGCTGTTGCAGGGTCAGATACGCAGTATTTT
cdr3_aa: CASSVAVAGSDTQYF

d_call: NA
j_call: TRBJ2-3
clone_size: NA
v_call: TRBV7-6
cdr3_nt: TGTGCCAGCAAACCAGATACGCAGTATTTT
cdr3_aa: CASKPDTQYF

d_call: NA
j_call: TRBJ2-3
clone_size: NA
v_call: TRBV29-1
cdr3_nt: TGCAGCGTTGAAGATCGGAGTGGCACAGATACGCAGTATTTT
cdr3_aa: CSVEDRSGTDTQYF

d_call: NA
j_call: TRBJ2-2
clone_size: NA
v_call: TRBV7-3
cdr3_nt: TGTGCCAGCAGCAAGGCGGCGAACACCGGGGAGCTGTTTTTT
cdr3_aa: CASSKAANTGELFF